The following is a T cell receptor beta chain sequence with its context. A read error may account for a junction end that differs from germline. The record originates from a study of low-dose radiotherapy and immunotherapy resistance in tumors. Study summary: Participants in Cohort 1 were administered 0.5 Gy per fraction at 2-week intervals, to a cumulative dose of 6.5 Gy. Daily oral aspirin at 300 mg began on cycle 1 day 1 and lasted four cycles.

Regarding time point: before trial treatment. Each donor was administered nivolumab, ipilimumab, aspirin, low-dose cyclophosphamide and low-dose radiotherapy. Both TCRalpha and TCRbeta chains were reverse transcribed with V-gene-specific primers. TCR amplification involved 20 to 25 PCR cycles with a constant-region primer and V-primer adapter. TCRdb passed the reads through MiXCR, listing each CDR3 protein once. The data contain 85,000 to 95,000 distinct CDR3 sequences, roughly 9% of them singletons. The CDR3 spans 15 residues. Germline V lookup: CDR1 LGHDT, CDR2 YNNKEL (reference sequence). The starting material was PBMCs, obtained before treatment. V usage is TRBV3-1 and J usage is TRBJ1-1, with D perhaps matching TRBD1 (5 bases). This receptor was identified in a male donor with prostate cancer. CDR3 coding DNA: TGTGCCAGCAGCCAGGGTTGGGGGATGAACGCTGAAGCTTTCTTT. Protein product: CASSQGWGMNAEAFF. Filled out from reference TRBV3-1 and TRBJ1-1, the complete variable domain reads DTAVSQTPKYLVTQMGNDKSIKCEQNLGHDTMYWYKQDSKKFLKIMFSYNNKELIINETVPNRFSPKSPDKAHLNLHINSLELGDSAVYFCASSQGWGMNAEAFFGQGTRLTVV.